Following are 27 T cell receptor beta chains from one sample sequenced in a study of shared clonotypes between healthy human individuals. Sequenced by immunoSEQ multiplex PCR; TCRdb stores in-frame clones only, minus some. The sample contains some 2,000,000 clones, 90% to 96% of which appear only once. Sequenced material: naive CD4+ T cells sorted from blood. Regarding subset: CD45RA+ positively selected. These TCRs come from a man younger than 35 in good health.

This clone was detected only once. Within the sample, other DNA sequences also encode this same CDR3. This chain joins TRBV27 and TRBJ2-7, with D perhaps matching TRBD2 (7 bases). Trimming stripped 2 bases from V and 3 bases from J, with 14 bases between. From germline, CDR1 is MNHEY and CDR2 SMNVEV (reference sequence). The CDR3 is made up of 15 amino acids. DNA for the CDR3: TGTGCCAGCAGTTTAGGGAGGGGGGGTGTCTACGAGCAGTACTTC. This encodes CASSLGRGGVYEQYF.

The chain has TRBV6-5 and TRBJ2-1; D might be TRBD1 (6 bases). Germline CDR1 MNHEY, CDR2 SVGAGI. There are 14 residues in the CDR3. Trimming removed 5 bases at V and 2 bases at J, with 10 bases between. The CDR3 loop reads CASSGGRPYNEQFF. CDR3 sequence (DNA): TGTGCCAGCAGTGGGGGCAGGCCCTACAATGAGCAGTTCTTC.

Note on this clone: Within the sample, other DNA sequences also encode this same CDR3. The chain employs TRBV5-4 and TRBJ2-7, with D hard to call. Deletions cut 0 bases from V and 4 bases from J, with 5 bases between. CDR1 and CDR2 from the germline V gene are SGHNT and YYREEE (reference sequence). The CDR3 covers 12 residues. The CDR3 DNA sequence: TGTGCCAGCAGCTTGGATGCTTACGAGCAGTACTTC. The encoded protein is CASSLDAYEQYF. The whole variable domain, filled in from reference TRBV5-4 and TRBJ2-7, reads ETGVTQSPTHLIKTRGQQVTLRCSSQSGHNTVSWYQQALGQGPQFIFQYYREEENGRGNFPPRFSGLQFPNYSSELNVNALELDDSALYLCASSLDAYEQYFGPGTRLTVT.

The chain has TRBV5-5 and TRBJ1-1; TRBD1 matches at 7 bases. CDR1 SGHKS and CDR2 YYEKEE come from the germline V gene (reference sequence). This CDR3 comprises 14 residues. V shed 4 bases and J 5 bases; nucleotides not matched to a gene: 8. For the CDR3, the DNA is TGTGCCAGCAGCCCTCCGACAGGGTCGACTGAAGCTTTCTTT. Its protein is CASSPPTGSTEAFF.

The chain recombines TRBV5-1 with TRBJ2-3, with 7 bases that match TRBD2. Germline V gene sequence: CDR1 SGHRS, CDR2 YFSETQ. This CDR3 spans 17 amino acids. Losses at the gene ends were 0 bases for V and 2 bases for J; bases not matched to a gene: 9. The CDR3 DNA reads TGCGCCAGCAGCTTGGAGCCAGCGGGGTCCCCCACAGATACGCAGTATTTT. The encoded protein is CASSLEPAGSPTDTQYF.

The chain combines TRBV5-1 with TRBJ2-7, with 9 bases aligning to TRBD1. The CDR3 runs to 16 residues. V gave up 3 bases and J gave up 5 bases; unmatched junction bases: 12. Germline V CDR1 and CDR2: SGHRS, YFSETQ. The CDR3 nucleotides are TGCGCCAGCAGCTCAGGGACAGGGCGGTTTACCCACGAGCAGTACTTC. Amino acid sequence: CASSSGTGRFTHEQYF.

The rearrangement uses TRBV5-5 and TRBJ1-2; D unclear. The CDR3 totals 14 residues. V lost 2 bases, J lost 3 bases, and 11 bases lay in between. CDR1 and CDR2 (germline): SGHKS, YYEKEE (reference sequence). CDR3 protein: CASSLWPGDYGYTF. The CDR3 DNA sequence: TGTGCCAGCAGCTTATGGCCAGGAGACTATGGCTACACCTTC.

V usage is TRBV6-5 and J usage is TRBJ1-4; 10 nucleotides agree with TRBD1. This CDR3 has 15 residues. J was trimmed by 6 bases and V by 6 bases; bases with no gene match: 7. Germline lookup yields CDR1 MNHEY and CDR2 SVGAGI. The chain's CDR3 is CASRNGGTGDEKLFF. Here the CDR3 DNA reads TGTGCCAGCAGAAACGGGGGGACAGGGGATGAAAAACTGTTTTTT.

The rearrangement joins TRBV6-5 to TRBJ1-1; D is unclear. Per the germline V gene, CDR1 is MNHEY and CDR2 is SVGAGI. The CDR3 totals 15 residues. The ends were cut back, 6 bases at V and 0 bases at J, with 14 bases in the middle. In DNA form, the CDR3 reads TGTGCCAGCAGACTAACGGAGGGAATGAACACTGAAGCTTTCTTT. It specifies CASRLTEGMNTEAFF.

V gene TRBV10-3 combines with J gene TRBJ1-2, with 8 bases that match TRBD1. Trimming removed 4 bases from V and 3 bases from J; junction bases left unmatched: 7. CDR3 length equals 15 residues. Germline CDR1 reads ENHRY; CDR2 reads SYGVKD. The CDR3: CAISGETGADYGYTF. For the CDR3, the DNA is TGTGCCATCAGTGGGGAGACAGGGGCGGACTATGGCTACACCTTC.

Points on this clone: The sample contains more than one DNA sequence encoding this CDR3. This sequence joins TRBV6-6 and TRBJ2-5; D gene ambiguous. V gave up 0 bases and J gave up 5 bases, with 4 bases separating them. Germline values: CDR1 MNHNY, CDR2 SVGAGI (reference sequence). The CDR3 length is 12 residues. This chain's CDR3 is CASSYSKETQYF. As DNA, the CDR3 is TGTGCCAGCAGTTACTCGAAGGAGACCCAGTACTTC.

The rearrangement uses TRBV2 and TRBJ2-3, with 8 nucleotides matching TRBD2. Germline CDR1 reads SNHLY; CDR2 reads FYNNEI. This CDR3 has 15 amino acids. The ends lost 6 bases at V and 3 bases at J; junction bases unmatched: 8. CDR3 in amino acids: CASRTQAGVTDTQYF. CDR3 nucleotides: TGTGCCAGCAGGACGCAAGCGGGAGTTACAGATACGCAGTATTTT.

A single count supports this clone. This chain joins TRBV4-3 and TRBJ1-5; D call uncertain. Germline lookup yields CDR1 LGHNA and CDR2 YSLEER. Deletions cut 0 bases from V and 4 bases from J, with 16 bases between. This CDR3 has 17 amino acids. The CDR3 nucleotides read TGCGCCAGCAGCCAAGATCTCCCATCCGGTAGAAATCAGCCCCAGCATTTT. Protein sequence: CASSQDLPSGRNQPQHF.

The chain links TRBV6-1 to TRBJ2-5; 9 bases agree with TRBD2. Germline assignment: CDR1 MNHNS and CDR2 SASEGT. The CDR3 consists of 16 residues. V was clipped by 1 base and J by 4 bases; unmatched bases: 7. CDR3 in amino acids: CASSEVQAGGLETQYF. DNA for the CDR3: TGTGCCAGCAGTGAAGTTCAAGCGGGGGGCCTAGAGACCCAGTACTTC.

The V call is TRBV30, the J call TRBJ1-2; D might be TRBD1 (5 bases). The V gene's germline CDR1 is GTSNPN and CDR2 SVGIG (reference sequence). This CDR3 is 13 amino acids long. V dropped 2 bases and J dropped 7 bases, with 14 bases sitting between them. The CDR3 loop reads CAWSWGVSIGYTF. The CDR3, as DNA: TGTGCCTGGAGTTGGGGGGTTTCAATTGGCTACACCTTC.

The J gene is TRBJ2-7, the V gene TRBV5-4, with TRBD2 identical over 11 bases. This CDR3 has 15 residues. Germline values: CDR1 SGHNT, CDR2 YYREEE (reference sequence). With V trimmed by 5 bases and J by 4 bases, 8 bases remained unmatched. The CDR3 nucleotides read TGTGCCAGCAGTACGACTAGCGGGGTGGGGTACGAGCAGTACTTC. As protein: CASSTTSGVGYEQYF.

Here the CDR3 DNA reads TGTGCCTGGAGTAGGCGCAATAGCGGGGGCCCGGGCACCGGGGAGCTGTTTTTT. It codes for CAWSRRNSGGPGTGELFF. V and J are TRBV30 and TRBJ2-2; 9 nucleotides agree with TRBD2. J gave up 4 bases and V 2 bases, and 14 bases lay outside the gene matches. The CDR3 spans 18 residues. CDR1 is GTSNPN, CDR2 SVGIG, per germline (reference sequence).

This chain connects TRBV6-1 to TRBJ2-1; 7 positions agree with TRBD1. Germline V gene lookup returns CDR1 MNHNS and CDR2 SASEGT. CDR3 size: 16 residues. Losses at the gene ends were 4 bases for V and 0 bases for J; bases not matched to a gene: 6. The CDR3 bases are TGTGCCAGCAGTGGACAGACAGGGCACTCCTACAATGAGCAGTTCTTC. It yields the protein CASSGQTGHSYNEQFF.

The gene calls are TRBV15 and TRBJ2-3, with 10 bases that match TRBD1. The V segment lost 4 bases and the J segment 6 bases; nucleotides outside the gene matches: 10. The CDR3 has 16 amino acids. CDR1 is LNHNV, CDR2 YYDKDF, per germline (reference sequence). The CDR3 protein is CATSKAAGQGKDTQYF. For the CDR3, the DNA is TGTGCCACCAGCAAGGCGGCGGGACAGGGGAAGGATACGCAGTATTTT.

The genes are TRBV9 and TRBJ2-7, with 8 nucleotides matching TRBD2. Germline trimming cut 10 bases from V and 3 bases from J; bases unmatched to any gene: 12. Germline V gene lookup returns CDR1 SGDLS and CDR2 YYNGEE. The length of the CDR3 is 14 residues. CDR3 amino acids: CAGRRLAPYYEQYF. CDR3 in DNA: TGTGCCGGGAGACGACTAGCGCCTTACTACGAGCAGTACTTC. The full variable domain, in which reference TRBV9 and TRBJ2-7 provide the parts outside the CDR3, is DSGVTQTPKHLITATGQRVTLRCSPRSGDLSVYWYQQSLDQGLQFLIQYYNGEERAKGNILERFSAQQFPDLHSELNLSSLELGDSALYFCAGRRLAPYYEQYFGPGTRLTVT.

This chain uses TRBV9 with TRBJ1-6; a possible D gene is TRBD1 (6 bases). The CDR3 has 15 amino acids. The germline V gene has CDR1 SGDLS and CDR2 YYNGEE. Trimming removed 0 bases at V and 10 bases at J, with 14 bases between. Written as DNA, the CDR3 is TGTGCCAGCAGCGTAGACGGGCGGGGACACTCACCCCTCCACTTT. It codes for CASSVDGRGHSPLHF.

This chain connects TRBV9 to TRBJ2-3, with D perhaps matching TRBD2 (5 bases). V was shortened by 4 bases and J by 8 bases, with 17 bases between the two germline ends. The CDR3 consists of 14 residues. Germline V gene lookup returns CDR1 SGDLS and CDR2 YYNGEE. CDR3 coding DNA: TGTGCCAGCAGCCCAAGCCGACTCGGAGGTACGCAGTATTTT. It codes for CASSPSRLGGTQYF.

This clone has just a few counts. The V and J genes are TRBV7-9 and TRBJ2-5; TRBD2 matches 8 bases. There are 14 residues in the CDR3. V was pared by 2 bases and J by 3 bases, with 2 bases of the junction left unmatched. CDR1 and CDR2 from the germline V gene are SEHNR and FQNEAQ (reference sequence). The CDR3 sequence is CASSLSGGEETQYF. DNA of the CDR3: TGTGCCAGCAGCTTAAGCGGGGGTGAAGAGACCCAGTACTTC.

The chain joins TRBV7-9 to TRBJ2-7; D perhaps matches TRBD1 (7 bases). The V gene's germline CDR1 is SEHNR and CDR2 FQNEAQ (reference sequence). The CDR3 contains 15 residues. The V end was cut by 5 bases, the J end by 2 bases, with 16 bases between. The CDR3 region is CASSPTQGTPYEQYF. The CDR3 coding sequence is TGTGCCAGCAGCCCGACACAGGGGACTCCCTACGAGCAGTACTTC.

The rearrangement uses TRBV7-9 and TRBJ1-1; 8 bases agree with TRBD1. V lost 3 bases to trimming and J lost 7 bases; unmatched junction nucleotides: 4. Germline assignment: CDR1 SEHNR and CDR2 FQNEAQ (reference sequence). The CDR3 runs 13 residues. The CDR3 DNA is TGTGCCAGCAGCTTCCAGGGGGCTAATGAAGCTTTCTTT. It encodes CASSFQGANEAFF.

The chain links TRBV30 to TRBJ1-5, with TRBD1 as a possible D gene (6 bases). V was cut by 4 bases and J by 6 bases, with 16 bases left in between. Germline V gene data show CDR1 as GTSNPN and CDR2 as SVGIG (reference sequence). The CDR3 spans 14 residues. CDR3 in DNA: TGTGCCTGGACCCGGTCGGGGGCGGCTCAGCCCCAGCATTTT. It encodes CAWTRSGAAQPQHF.

The genes are TRBV19 and TRBJ1-1; 7 nucleotides agree with TRBD1. The junction had 4 bases not matched to a gene; V was cut back by 1 base and J by 8 bases. The V gene's germline CDR1 is LNHDA and CDR2 SQIVND (reference sequence). This CDR3 has 13 residues. CDR3 in amino acids: CASSIVRTGEAFF. In nucleotides, the CDR3 is TGTGCCAGTAGTATAGTCCGGACAGGAGAAGCTTTCTTT.